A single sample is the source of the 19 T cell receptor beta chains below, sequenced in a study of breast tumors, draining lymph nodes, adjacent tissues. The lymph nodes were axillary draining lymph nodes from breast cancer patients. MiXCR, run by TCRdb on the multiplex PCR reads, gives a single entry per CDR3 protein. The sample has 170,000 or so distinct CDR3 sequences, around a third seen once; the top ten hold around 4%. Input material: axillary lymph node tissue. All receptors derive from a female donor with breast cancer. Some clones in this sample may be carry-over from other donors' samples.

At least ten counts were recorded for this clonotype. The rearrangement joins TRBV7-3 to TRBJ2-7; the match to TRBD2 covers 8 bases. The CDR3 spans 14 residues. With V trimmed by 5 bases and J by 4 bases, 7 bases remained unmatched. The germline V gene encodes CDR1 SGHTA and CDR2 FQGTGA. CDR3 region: CASSPKSGGYEQYF. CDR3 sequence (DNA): TGTGCCAGCAGCCCCAAAAGCGGGGGATACGAGCAGTACTTC.

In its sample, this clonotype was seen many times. For the CDR3, the DNA is TGTGCCAGCAGGAAGGGGGGGAACACCGGGGAGCTGTTTTTT. It encodes CASRKGGNTGELFF. V and J are TRBV3-1 and TRBJ2-2; D tentatively reads TRBD1 or TRBD2 (6 bases each). The CDR3 is 14 residues long. From germline, CDR1 is LGHDT and CDR2 YNNKEL (reference sequence). The V end was cut by 6 bases, the J end by 1 base, with 9 bases between.

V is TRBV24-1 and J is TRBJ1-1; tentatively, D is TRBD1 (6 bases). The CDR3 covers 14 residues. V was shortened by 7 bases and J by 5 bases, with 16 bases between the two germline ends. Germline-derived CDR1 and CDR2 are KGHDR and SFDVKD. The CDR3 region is CATRPRGGGTEAFF. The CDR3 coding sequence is TGTGCCACCAGACCTAGAGGGGGAGGAACTGAAGCTTTCTTT.

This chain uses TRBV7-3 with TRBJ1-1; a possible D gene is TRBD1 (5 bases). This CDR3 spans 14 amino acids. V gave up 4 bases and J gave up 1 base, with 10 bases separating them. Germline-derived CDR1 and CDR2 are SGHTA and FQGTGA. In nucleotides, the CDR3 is TGTGCCAGCAGCTCGACTGGGGGGAACACTGAAGCTTTCTTT. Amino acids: CASSSTGGNTEAFF.

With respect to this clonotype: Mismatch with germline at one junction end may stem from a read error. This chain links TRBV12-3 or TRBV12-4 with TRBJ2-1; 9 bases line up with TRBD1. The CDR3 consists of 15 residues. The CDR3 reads CASSFQYRGRNEQVF. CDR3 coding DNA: TGTGCCAGCAGTTTTCAATACAGGGGGCGAAATGAGCAGGTCTTC.

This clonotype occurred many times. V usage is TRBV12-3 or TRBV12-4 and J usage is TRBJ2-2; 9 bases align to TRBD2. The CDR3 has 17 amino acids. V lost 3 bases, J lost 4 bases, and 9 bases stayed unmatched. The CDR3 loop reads CASSLRSGGGSTGELFF. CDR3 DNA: TGTGCCAGCAGTTTGCGTAGCGGGGGAGGGAGCACCGGGGAGCTGTTTTTT.

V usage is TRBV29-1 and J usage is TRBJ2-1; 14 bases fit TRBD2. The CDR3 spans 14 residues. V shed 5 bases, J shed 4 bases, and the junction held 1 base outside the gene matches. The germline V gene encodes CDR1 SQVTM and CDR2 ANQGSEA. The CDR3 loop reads CSVRLAGGYNEQFF. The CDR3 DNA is TGCAGCGTTCGACTAGCGGGAGGGTACAATGAGCAGTTCTTC.

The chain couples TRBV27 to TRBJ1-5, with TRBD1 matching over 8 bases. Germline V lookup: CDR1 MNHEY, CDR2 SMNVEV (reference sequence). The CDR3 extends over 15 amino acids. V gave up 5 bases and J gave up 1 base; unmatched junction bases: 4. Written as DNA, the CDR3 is TGTGCCAGCAGTACGCAGGGGGCGAGCAATCAGCCCCAGCATTTT. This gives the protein CASSTQGASNQPQHF.

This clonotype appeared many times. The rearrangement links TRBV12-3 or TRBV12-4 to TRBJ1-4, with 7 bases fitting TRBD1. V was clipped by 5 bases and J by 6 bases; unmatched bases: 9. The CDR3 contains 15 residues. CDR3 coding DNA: TGTGCCAGCAGTGCCGGGACAGCGTACTATGAAAAACTGTTTTTT. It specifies CASSAGTAYYEKLFF.

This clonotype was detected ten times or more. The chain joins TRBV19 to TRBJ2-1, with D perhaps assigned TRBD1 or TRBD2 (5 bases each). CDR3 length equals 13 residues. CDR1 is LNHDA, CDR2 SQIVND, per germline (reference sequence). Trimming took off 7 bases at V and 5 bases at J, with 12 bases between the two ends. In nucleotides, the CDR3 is TGTGCCAGTACCAACCGGGACCACAATGAGCAGTTCTTC. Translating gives CASTNRDHNEQFF.

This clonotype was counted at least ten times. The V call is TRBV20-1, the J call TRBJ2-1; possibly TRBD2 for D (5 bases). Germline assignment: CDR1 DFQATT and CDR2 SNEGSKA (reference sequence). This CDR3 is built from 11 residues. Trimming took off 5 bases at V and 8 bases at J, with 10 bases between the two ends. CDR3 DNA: TGCAGTGCTTACCTAGCTTATGAGCAGTTCTTC. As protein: CSAYLAYEQFF.

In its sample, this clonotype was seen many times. CDR3 sequence reads: CSVGWEGGTDTQYF. In nucleotides, the CDR3 is TGCAGTGTCGGATGGGAAGGGGGCACAGATACGCAGTATTTT. V is TRBV20-1 and J is TRBJ2-3, with a weak D call TRBD1 (5 bases). The V and J ends lost 7 bases and 1 base respectively, with 15 bases between them. Germline V lookup: CDR1 DFQATT, CDR2 SNEGSKA (reference sequence). The CDR3 covers 14 residues.

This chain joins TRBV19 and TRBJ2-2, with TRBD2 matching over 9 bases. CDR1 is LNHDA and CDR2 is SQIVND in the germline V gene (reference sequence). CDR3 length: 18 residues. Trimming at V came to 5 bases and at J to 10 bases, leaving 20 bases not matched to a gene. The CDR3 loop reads CASSFRGTAGGQKVELFF. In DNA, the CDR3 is TGTGCCAGTAGTTTCCGAGGGACGGCGGGAGGGCAGAAAGTGGAGCTGTTTTTT.

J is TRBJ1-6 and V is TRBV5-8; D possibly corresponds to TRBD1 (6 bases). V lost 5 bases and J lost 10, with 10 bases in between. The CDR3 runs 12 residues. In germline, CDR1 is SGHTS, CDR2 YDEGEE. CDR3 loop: CASRIRGSPLHF. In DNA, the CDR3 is TGTGCCAGCAGGATAAGGGGGTCACCCCTCCACTTT.

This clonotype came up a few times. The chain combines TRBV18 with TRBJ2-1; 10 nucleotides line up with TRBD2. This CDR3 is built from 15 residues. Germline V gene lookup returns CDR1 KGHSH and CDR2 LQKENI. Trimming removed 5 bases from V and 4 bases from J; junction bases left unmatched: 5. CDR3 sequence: CASSALAGGYNEQFF. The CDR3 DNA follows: TGTGCCAGCTCAGCCTTAGCGGGAGGTTACAATGAGCAGTTCTTC. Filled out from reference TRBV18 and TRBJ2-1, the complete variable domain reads NAGVMQNPRHLVRRRGQEARLRCSPMKGHSHVYWYRQLPEEGLKFMVYLQKENIIDESGMPKERFSAEFPKEGPSILRIQQVVRGDSAAYFCASSALAGGYNEQFFGPGTRLTVL.

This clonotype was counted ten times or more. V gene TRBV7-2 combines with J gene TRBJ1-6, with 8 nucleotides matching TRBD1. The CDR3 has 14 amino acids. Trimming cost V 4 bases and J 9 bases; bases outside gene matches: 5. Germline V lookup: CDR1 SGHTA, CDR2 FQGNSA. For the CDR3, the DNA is TGTGCCAGCAGCTCACAGGGGGAGAGTTCACCCCTCCACTTT. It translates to CASSSQGESSPLHF. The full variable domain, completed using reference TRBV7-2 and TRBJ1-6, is GAGVSQSPSNKVTEKGKDVELRCDPISGHTALYWYRQSLGQGLEFLIYFQGNSAPDKSGLPSDRFSAERTGGSVSTLTIQRTQQEDSAVYLCASSSQGESSPLHFGNGTRLTVT.

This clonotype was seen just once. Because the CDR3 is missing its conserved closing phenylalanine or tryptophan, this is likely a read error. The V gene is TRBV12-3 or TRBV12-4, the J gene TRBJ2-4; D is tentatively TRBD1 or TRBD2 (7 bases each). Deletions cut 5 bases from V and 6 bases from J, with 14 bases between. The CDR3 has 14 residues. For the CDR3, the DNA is TGTGCCAGCAGTCCCAGGGGGGGAGGAAACATTCAGTACCTC. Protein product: CASSPRGGGNIQYL.

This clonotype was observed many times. CDR3 DNA sequence: TGCGCCAGCAGCTTGGCCTTATTGTCCCCAGATACGCAGTATTTT. As protein: CASSLALLSPDTQYF. The chain joins TRBV5-1 to TRBJ2-3; D unresolved. There are 15 residues in the CDR3. V was cut by 0 bases and J by 4 bases, with 12 bases left in between. Germline V gene lookup returns CDR1 SGHRS and CDR2 YFSETQ.

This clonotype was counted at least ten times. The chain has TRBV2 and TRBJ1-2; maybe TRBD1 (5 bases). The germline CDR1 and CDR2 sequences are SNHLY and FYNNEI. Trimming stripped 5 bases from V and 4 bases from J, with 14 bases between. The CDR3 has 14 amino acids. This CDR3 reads CASSYSADSYGYTF. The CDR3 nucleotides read TGTGCCAGCAGTTACTCCGCAGACAGCTATGGCTACACCTTC. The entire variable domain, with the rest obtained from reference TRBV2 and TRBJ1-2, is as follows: EPEVTQTPSHQVTQMGQEVILRCVPISNHLYFYWYRQILGQKVEFLVSFYNNEISEKSEIFDDQFSVERPDGSNFTLKIRSTKLEDSAMYFCASSYSADSYGYTFGSGTRLTVV.